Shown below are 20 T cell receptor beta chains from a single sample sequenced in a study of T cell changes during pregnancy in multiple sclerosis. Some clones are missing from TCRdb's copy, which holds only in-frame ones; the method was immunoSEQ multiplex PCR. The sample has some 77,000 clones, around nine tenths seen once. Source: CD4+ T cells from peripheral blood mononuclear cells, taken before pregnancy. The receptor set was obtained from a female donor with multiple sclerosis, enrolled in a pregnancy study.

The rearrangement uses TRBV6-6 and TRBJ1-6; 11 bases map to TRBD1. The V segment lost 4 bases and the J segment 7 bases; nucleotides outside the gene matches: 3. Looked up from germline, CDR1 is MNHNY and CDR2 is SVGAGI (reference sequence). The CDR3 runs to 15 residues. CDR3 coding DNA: TGTGCCAGCAGTTTGGGGACAGGGGGGAATTCACCCCTCCACTTT. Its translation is CASSLGTGGNSPLHF.

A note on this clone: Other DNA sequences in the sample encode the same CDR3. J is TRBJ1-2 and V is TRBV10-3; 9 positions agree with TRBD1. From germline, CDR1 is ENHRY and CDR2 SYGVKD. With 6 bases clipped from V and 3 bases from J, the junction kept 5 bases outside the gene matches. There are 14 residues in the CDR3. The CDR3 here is CAISRDRDYYGYTF. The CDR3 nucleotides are TGTGCCATCAGCCGGGACAGGGACTACTATGGCTACACCTTC.

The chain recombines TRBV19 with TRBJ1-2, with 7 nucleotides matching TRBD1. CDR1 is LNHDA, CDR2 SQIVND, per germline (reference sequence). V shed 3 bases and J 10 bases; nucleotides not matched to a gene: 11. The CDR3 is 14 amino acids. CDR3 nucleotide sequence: TGTGCCAGTAGTATTTCCAGGGGGTCGGCGGACTACACCTTC. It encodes CASSISRGSADYTF.

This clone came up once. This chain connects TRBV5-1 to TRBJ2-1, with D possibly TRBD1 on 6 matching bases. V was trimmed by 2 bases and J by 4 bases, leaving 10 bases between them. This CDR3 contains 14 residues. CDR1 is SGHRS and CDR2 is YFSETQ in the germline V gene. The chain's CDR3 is CASSFGGVYNEQFF. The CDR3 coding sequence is TGCGCCAGCAGCTTTGGGGGCGTATACAATGAGCAGTTCTTC.

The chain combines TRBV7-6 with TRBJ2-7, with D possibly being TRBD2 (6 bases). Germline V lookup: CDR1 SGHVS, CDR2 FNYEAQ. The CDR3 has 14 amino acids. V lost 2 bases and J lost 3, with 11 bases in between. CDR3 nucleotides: TGTGCCAGCAGCTTACCGGACGGGGGCTACGAGCAGTACTTC. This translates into CASSLPDGGYEQYF.

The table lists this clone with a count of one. CDR3 amino acids: CASSLLIHPGYTF. The CDR3, as DNA: TGTGCCAGCAGCCTACTAATACACCCAGGCTACACCTTC. This rearrangement joins TRBV5-6 to TRBJ1-2; D is ambiguous. This CDR3 spans 13 amino acids. Germline V lookup: CDR1 SGHDT, CDR2 YYEEEE. V was trimmed by 4 bases and J by 8 bases, leaving 15 bases between them. The full variable domain, with the rest looked up from reference TRBV5-6 and TRBJ1-2, is DAGVTQSPTHLIKTRGQQVTLRCSPKSGHDTVSWYQQALGQGPQFIFQYYEEEERQRGNFPDRFSGHQFPNYSSELNVNALLLGDSALYLCASSLLIHPGYTFGSGTRLTVV.

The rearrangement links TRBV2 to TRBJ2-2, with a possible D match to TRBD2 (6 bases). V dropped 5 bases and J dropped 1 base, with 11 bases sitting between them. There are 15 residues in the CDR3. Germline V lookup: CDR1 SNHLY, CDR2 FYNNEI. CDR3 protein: CASSTLGGNTGELFF. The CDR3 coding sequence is TGTGCCAGCAGTACTCTCGGGGGGAACACCGGGGAGCTGTTTTTT.

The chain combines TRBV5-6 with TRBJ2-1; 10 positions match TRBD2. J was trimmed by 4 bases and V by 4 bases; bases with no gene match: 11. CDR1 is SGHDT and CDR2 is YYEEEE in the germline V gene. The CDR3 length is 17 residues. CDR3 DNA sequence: TGTGCCAGCAGCCGAATAGCTGTTAGCGGGAGGTACAATGAGCAGTTCTTC. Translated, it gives CASSRIAVSGRYNEQFF.

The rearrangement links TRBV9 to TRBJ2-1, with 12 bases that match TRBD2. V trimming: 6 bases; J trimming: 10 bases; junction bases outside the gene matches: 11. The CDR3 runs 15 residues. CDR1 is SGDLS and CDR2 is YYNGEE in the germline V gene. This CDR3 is CASTELAGGGKEQFF. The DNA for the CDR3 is TGTGCCAGCACCGAACTAGCGGGGGGAGGAAAGGAGCAGTTCTTC.

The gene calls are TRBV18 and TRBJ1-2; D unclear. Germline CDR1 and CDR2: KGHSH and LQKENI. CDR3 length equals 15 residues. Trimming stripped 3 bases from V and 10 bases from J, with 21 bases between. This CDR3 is CASSPEGRATGVYTF. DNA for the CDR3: TGTGCCAGCTCACCCGAAGGGAGGGCGACCGGTGTCTACACCTTC.

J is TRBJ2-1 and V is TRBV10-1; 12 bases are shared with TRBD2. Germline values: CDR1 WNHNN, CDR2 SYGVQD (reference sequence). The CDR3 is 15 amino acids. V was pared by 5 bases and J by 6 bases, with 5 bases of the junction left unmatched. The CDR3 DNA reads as TGCGCCAGCAGTAATCTAGCGGGAGGGCCCAATGAGCAGTTCTTC. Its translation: CASSNLAGGPNEQFF.

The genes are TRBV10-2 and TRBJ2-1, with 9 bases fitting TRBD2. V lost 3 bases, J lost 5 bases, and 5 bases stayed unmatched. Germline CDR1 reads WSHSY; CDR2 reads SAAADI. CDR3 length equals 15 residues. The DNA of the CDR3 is TGCGCCAGCAGTGAACCCCCTAGCGGGGACAATGAGCAGTTCTTC. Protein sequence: CASSEPPSGDNEQFF.

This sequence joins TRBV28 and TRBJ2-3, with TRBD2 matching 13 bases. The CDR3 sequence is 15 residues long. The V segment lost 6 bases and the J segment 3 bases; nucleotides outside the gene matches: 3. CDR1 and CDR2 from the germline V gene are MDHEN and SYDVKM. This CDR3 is CASSVLAGGTDTQYF. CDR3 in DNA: TGTGCCAGCAGCGTACTAGCGGGAGGGACAGATACGCAGTATTTT.

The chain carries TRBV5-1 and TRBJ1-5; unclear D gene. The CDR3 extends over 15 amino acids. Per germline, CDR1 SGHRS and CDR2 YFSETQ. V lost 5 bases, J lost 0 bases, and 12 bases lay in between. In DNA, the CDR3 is TGCGCCAGCAGGGAGGGCACGCATAGCAATCAGCCCCAGCATTTT. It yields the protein CASREGTHSNQPQHF.

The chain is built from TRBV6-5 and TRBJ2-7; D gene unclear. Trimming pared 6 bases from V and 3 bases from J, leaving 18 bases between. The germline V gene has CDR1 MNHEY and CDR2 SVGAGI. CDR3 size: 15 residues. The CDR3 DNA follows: TGTGCCAGCAGCTCCTCCGGTAGAGGCAACTACGAGCAGTACTTC. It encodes CASSSSGRGNYEQYF.

The CDR3 bases are TGTGCCAGCAGCTTGTTCCCGCGGCCCGAGCAGTACTTC. This gives the protein CASSLFPRPEQYF. J is TRBJ2-7 and V is TRBV5-4; D unclear. CDR1 and CDR2 from the germline V gene are SGHNT and YYREEE (reference sequence). Trimming removed 1 base from V and 6 bases from J, with 11 bases in between. The CDR3 totals 13 residues.

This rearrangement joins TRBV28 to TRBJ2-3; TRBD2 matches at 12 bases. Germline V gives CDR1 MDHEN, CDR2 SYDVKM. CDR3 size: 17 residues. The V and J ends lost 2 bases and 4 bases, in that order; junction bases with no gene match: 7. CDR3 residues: CASSLKRTSGIPDTQYF. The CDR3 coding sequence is TGTGCCAGCAGTTTAAAGCGGACTAGCGGGATACCAGATACGCAGTATTTT.

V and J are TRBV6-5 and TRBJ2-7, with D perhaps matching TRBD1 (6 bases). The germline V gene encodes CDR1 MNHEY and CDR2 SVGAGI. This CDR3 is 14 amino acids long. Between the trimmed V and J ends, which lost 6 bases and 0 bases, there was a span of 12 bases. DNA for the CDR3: TGTGCCAGCAGCCGACAGGCTAGCTCCTACGAGCAGTACTTC. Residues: CASSRQASSYEQYF.

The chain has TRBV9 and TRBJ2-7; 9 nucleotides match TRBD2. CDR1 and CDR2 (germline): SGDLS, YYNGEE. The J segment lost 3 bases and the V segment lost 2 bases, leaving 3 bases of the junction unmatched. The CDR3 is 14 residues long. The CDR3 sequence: CASSVRAGGYEQYF. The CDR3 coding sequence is TGTGCCAGCAGCGTGAGAGCGGGAGGCTACGAGCAGTACTTC.

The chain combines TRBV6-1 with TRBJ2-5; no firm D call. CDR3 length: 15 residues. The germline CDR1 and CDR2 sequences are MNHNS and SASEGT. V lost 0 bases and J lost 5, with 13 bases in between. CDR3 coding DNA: TGTGCCAGCAGTGAAGCGGCTCTACCCGGGGAGACCCAGTACTTC. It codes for CASSEAALPGETQYF.